What follows is one T cell receptor beta chain and its context. This entry comes from a study of blood T cell repertoires in COVID-19. Overall study: The United States, Italy and Spain provided the acute and convalescent COVID-19 samples.

The protocol was immunoSEQ multiplex PCR, while the TCRdb copy is restricted to in-frame clones and leaves out a portion. The sample holds about 200,000 clones, over 75% seen once. Trimming stripped 5 bases from V and 6 bases from J, with 19 bases between. There are 15 residues in the CDR3. Germline values: CDR1 SGHRS, CDR2 YFSETQ. The chain carries TRBV5-1 and TRBJ2-3; TRBD2 might be the D (5 bases). The sequencing sample was made of peripheral blood. This receptor was identified in a woman older than 75 with acute or convalescent COVID-19. Here the CDR3 reads CASRQTIYGVDTQYF. In DNA form, the CDR3 reads TGCGCCAGCAGACAGACGATTTACGGGGTGGATACGCAGTATTTT. The complete variable domain, with remaining parts taken from reference TRBV5-1 and TRBJ2-3, reads KAGVTQTPRYLIKTRGQQVTLSCSPISGHRSVSWYQQTPGQGLQFLFEYFSETQRNKGNFPGRFSGRQFSNSRSEMNVSTLELGDSALYLCASRQTIYGVDTQYFGPGTRLTVL.